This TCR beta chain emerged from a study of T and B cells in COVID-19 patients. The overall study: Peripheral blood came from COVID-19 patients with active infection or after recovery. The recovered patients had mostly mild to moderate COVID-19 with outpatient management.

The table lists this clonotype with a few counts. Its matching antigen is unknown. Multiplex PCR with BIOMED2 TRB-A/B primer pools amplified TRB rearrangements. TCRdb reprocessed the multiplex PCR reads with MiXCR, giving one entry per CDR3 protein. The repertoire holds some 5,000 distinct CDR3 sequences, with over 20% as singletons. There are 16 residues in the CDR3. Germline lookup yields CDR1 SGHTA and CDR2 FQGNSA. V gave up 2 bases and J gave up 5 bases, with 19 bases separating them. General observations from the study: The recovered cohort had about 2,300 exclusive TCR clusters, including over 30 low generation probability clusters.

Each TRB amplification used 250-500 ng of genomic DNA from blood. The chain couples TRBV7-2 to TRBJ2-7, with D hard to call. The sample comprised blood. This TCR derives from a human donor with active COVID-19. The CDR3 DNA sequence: TGTGCCAGCAGCTTACCCCTCGGCCGCCGGGCCAACGAGCAGTACTTC. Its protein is CASSLPLGRRANEQYF.